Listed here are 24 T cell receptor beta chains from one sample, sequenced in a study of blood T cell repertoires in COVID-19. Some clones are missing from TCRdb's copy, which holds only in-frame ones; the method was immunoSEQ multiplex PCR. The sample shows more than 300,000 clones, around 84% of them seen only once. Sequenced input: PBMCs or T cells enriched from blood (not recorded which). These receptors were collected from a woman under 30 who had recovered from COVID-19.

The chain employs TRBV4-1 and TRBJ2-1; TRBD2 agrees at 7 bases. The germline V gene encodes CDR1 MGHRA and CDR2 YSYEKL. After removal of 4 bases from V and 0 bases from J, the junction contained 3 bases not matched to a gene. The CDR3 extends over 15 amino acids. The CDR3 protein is CASSRAGSSYNEQFF. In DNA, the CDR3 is TGCGCCAGCAGCCGAGCGGGGAGCTCCTACAATGAGCAGTTCTTC.

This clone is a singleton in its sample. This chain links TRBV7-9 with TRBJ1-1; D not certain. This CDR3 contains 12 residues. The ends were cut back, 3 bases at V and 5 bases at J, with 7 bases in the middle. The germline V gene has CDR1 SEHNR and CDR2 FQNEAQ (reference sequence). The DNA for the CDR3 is TGTGCCAGCAGCTTTCGCCAGACTGAAGCTTTCTTT. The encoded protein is CASSFRQTEAFF.

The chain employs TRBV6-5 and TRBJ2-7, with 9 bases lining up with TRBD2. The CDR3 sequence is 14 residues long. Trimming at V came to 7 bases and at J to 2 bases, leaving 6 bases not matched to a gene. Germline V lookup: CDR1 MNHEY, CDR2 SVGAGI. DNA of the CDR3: TGTGCCAGCAAGAGTGTAGCGGGGGCCTACGAGCAGTACTTC. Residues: CASKSVAGAYEQYF.

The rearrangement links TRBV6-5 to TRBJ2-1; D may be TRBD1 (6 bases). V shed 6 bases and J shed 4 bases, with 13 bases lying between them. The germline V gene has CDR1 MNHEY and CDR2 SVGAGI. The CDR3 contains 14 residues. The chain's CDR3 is CASRPRDTYNEQFF. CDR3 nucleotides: TGTGCCAGCAGGCCCCGGGACACATACAATGAGCAGTTCTTC.

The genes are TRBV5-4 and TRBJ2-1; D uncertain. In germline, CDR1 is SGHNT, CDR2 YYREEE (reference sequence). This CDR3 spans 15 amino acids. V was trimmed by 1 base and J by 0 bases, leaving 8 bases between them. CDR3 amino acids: CASSLSQNSYNEQFF. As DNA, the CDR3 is TGTGCCAGCAGCTTGTCACAGAACTCCTACAATGAGCAGTTCTTC.

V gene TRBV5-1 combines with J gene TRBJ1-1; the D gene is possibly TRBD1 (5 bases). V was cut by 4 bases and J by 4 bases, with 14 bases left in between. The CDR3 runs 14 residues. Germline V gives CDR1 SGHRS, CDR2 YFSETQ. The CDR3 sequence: CASSIQGWSTEAFF. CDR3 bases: TGCGCCAGCAGCATCCAGGGATGGAGCACTGAAGCTTTCTTT.

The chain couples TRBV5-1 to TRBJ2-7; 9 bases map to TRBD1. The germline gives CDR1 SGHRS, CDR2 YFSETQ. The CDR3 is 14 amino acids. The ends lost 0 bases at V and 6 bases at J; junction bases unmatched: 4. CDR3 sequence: CASSLGDRVGEQYF. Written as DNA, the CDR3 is TGCGCCAGCAGCTTGGGGGACAGGGTTGGCGAGCAGTACTTC.

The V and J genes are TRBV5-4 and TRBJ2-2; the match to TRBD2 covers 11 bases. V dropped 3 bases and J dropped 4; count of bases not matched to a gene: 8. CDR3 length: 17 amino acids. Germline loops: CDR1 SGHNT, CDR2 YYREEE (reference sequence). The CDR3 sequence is CASSSKGTSGFTGELFF. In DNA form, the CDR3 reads TGTGCCAGCAGCTCAAAAGGGACTAGCGGATTCACCGGGGAGCTGTTTTTT.

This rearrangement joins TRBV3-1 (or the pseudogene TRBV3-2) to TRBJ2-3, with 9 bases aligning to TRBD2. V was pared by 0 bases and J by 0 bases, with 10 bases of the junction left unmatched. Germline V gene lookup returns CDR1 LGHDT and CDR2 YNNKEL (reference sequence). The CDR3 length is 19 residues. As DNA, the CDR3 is TGTGCCAGCAGCCAAGATGAAATGACTAGCGGAGAGAGCACAGATACGCAGTATTTT. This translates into CASSQDEMTSGESTDTQYF.

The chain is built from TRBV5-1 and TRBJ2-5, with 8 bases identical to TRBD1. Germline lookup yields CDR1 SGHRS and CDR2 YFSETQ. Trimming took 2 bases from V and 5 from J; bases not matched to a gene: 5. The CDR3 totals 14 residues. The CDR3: CASSFQGARETQYF. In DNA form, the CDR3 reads TGCGCCAGCAGCTTTCAGGGGGCGAGGGAGACCCAGTACTTC.

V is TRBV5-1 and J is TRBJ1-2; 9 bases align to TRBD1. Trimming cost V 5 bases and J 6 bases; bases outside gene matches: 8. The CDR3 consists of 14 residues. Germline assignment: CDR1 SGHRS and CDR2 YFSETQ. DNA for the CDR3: TGCGCCAGCAGGCTAAGTACAGGGGGCGATGGCTACACCTTC. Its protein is CASRLSTGGDGYTF.

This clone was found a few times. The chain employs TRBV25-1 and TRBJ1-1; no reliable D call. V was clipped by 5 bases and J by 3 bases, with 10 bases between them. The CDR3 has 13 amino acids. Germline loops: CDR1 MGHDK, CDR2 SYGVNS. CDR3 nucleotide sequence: TGTGCCAGCAGTAGGGAGCTATACACTGAAGCTTTCTTT. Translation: CASSRELYTEAFF.

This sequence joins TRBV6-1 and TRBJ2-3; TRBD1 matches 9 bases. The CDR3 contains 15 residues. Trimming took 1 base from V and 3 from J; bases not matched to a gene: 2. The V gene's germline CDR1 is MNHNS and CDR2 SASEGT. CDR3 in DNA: TGTGCCAGCAGTGAAGACAGGGGGCGGACAGATACGCAGTATTTT. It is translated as CASSEDRGRTDTQYF.

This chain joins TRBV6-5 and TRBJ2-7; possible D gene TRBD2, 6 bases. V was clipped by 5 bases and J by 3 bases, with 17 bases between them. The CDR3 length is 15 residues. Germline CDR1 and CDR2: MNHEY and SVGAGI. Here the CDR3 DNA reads TGTGCCAGCAGTCCTCGCGGGACTTCCCTCTACGAGCAGTACTTC. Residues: CASSPRGTSLYEQYF.

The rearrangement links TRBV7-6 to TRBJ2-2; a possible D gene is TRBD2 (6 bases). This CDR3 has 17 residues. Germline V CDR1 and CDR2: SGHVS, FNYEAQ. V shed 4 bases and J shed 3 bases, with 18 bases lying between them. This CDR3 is CASSYKSGTPDTGELFF. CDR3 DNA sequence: TGTGCCAGCAGCTACAAATCCGGGACTCCGGACACCGGGGAGCTGTTTTTT. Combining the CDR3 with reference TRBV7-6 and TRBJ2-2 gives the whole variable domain GAGVSQSPRYKVTKRGQDVALRCDPISGHVSLYWYRQALGQGPEFLTYFNYEAQQDKSGLPNDRFSAERPEGSISTLTIQRTEQRDSAMYRCASSYKSGTPDTGELFFGEGSRLTVL.

The CDR3 coding sequence is TGTGCCAGCAGCTTGGCCGGCCAAGGGAAGGGAGCTAACTATGGCTACACCTTC. This translates into CASSLAGQGKGANYGYTF. The chain recombines TRBV5-6 with TRBJ1-2; D not certain. The CDR3 spans 18 residues. Germline V gene lookup returns CDR1 SGHDT and CDR2 YYEEEE. V was shortened by 0 bases and J by 0 bases, with 18 bases between the two germline ends.

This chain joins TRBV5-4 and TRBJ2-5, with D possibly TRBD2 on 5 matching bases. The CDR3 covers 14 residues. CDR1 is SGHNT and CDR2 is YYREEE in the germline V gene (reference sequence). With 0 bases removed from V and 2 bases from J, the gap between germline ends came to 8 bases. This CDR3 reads CASSLAGKQETQYF. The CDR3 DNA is TGTGCCAGCAGCTTGGCCGGGAAACAAGAGACCCAGTACTTC.

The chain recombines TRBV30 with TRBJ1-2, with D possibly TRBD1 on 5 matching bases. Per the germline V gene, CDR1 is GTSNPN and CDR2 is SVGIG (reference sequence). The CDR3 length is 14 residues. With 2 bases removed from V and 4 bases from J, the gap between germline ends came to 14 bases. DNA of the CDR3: TGTGCCTGGAGTCATATCGGCAGGGCCTATGGCTACACCTTC. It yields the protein CAWSHIGRAYGYTF.

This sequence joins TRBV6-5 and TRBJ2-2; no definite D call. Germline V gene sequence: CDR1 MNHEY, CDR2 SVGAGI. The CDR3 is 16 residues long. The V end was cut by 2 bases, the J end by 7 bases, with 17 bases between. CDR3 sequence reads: CASSYHSGGLGGELFF. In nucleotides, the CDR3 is TGTGCCAGCAGTTACCACAGTGGTGGGCTTGGCGGGGAGCTGTTTTTT.

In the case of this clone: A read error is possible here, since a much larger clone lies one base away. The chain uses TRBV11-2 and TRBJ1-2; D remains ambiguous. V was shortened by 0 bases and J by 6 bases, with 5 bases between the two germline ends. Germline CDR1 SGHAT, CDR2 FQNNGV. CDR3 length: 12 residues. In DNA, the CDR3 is TGTGCCAGCAGCTTAGACGGGGATGGCTACACCTTC. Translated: CASSLDGDGYTF.

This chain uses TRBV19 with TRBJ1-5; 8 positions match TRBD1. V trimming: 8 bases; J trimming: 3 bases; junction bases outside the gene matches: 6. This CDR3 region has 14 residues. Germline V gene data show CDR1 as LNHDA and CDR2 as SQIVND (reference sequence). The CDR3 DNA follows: TGTGCCAGTTCGACAGGGGAATACAATCAGCCCCAGCATTTT. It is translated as CASSTGEYNQPQHF.

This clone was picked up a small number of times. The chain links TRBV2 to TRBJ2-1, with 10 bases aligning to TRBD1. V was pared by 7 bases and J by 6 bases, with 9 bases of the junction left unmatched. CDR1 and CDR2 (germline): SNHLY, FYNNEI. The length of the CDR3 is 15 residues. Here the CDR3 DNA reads TGTGCCAGCAACAGCGGGACAGGGGTTGTCAATGAGCAGTTCTTC. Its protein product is CASNSGTGVVNEQFF.

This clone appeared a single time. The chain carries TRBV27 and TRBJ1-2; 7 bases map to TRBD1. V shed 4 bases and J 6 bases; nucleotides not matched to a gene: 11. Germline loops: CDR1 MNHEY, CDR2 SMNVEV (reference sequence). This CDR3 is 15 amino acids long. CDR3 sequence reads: CASSSYRGKGDGYTF. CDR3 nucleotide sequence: TGTGCCAGCAGTTCCTACAGGGGTAAGGGGGATGGCTACACCTTC.

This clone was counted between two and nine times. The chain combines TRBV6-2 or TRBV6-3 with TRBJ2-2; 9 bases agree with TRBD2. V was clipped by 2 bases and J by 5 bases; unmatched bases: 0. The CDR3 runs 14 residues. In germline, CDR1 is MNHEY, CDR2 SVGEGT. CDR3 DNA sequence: TGTGCCAGCAGTTACCTAGCGGGGACCGGGGAGCTGTTTTTT. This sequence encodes CASSYLAGTGELFF.